Listed below are T cell receptor beta chains from one sample, sequenced in a study of CD8 T cells in Susac syndrome. TCRdb passed the immunoSEQ multiplex PCR reads through MiXCR, listing each CDR3 protein once. This sample yields about 140,000 distinct CDR3 sequences, of which around 95% are seen a single time; about 0.15% belongs to the top ten. Sequenced material: CD4+ T cells from PBMCs. The receptors here all came from a human donor with Susac syndrome. CDR3s include the opening cysteine and the closing phenylalanine or tryptophan. Each record gives: D gene, clone size, J gene, V gene, CDR3 DNA, CDR3 protein. The D gene is left open where the match is weak. Rows may omit the clone size; those that give it use once, few, many or a size class.

>NA|NA|TRBJ1-1|TRBV6-6
TGTGCCAGCAGGGCAGGGGAAACTGAAGCTTTCTTT
CASRAGETEAFF
>NA|NA|TRBJ1-1|TRBV29-1
TGCAGCGTACAGGGTGAGGTGCTTGGGACAGCTTTCTTT
CSVQGEVLGTAFF
>NA|NA|TRBJ2-1|TRBV4-2
TGTGCCAGCAGCCTAGGGGCAGCGGAGTCCTACAATGAGCAGTTCTTC
CASSLGAAESYNEQFF
>NA|NA|TRBJ2-1|TRBV11-3
TGTGCCAGCAGCTTATCTTCCCAGGGTGAGCAGTTCTTC
CASSLSSQGEQFF
>NA|NA|TRBJ2-3|TRBV30
TGTGCCTCCCTGCGGGGGCTCAGCACAGATACGCAGTATTTT
CASLRGLSTDTQYF
>NA|once|TRBJ1-5|TRBV30
TGTGCCTGGAGATCCCAGGCTAGCAATCAGCCCCAGCATTTT
CAWRSQASNQPQHF
>NA|once|TRBJ2-7|TRBV19
TGTGCCAGCGCGACAGGCTCCTACGAGCAGTACTTC
CASATGSYEQYF
>NA|NA|TRBJ2-7|TRBV23-1
TGCGCCAGCAACCCTGAACAGGCCTACGAGCAGTACTTC
CASNPEQAYEQYF
>NA|NA|TRBJ2-2|TRBV20-1
TGCAGTGCTAGTCACACCGGGGAGCTGTTTTTT
CSASHTGELFF
>TRBD2|NA|TRBJ2-4|TRBV7-2
TGTGCCAGCAGCTTTGCGGGGGAGAACATTCAGTACTTC
CASSFAGENIQYF
>NA|NA|TRBJ1-2|TRBV6-2/TRBV6-3
TGTGCCAGCCTGCGGACCCCAGGAGACGGCTACACCTTC
CASLRTPGDGYTF
>NA|once|TRBJ1-2|TRBV7-8
TGTGCCAGCAGCTTAGCTGCCTCGGGCGTCTATGGCTACACCTTC
CASSLAASGVYGYTF
>NA|NA|TRBJ2-7|TRBV30
TGTGCCTGGAGTCGTGGCGACCTCTACGAGCAGTACTTC
CAWSRGDLYEQYF
>NA|NA|TRBJ2-7|TRBV10-3
TGTGCCATCAGGGGACGGACAAACTACGAGCAGTACTTC
CAIRGRTNYEQYF
>TRBD1|NA|TRBJ2-7|TRBV10-3
TGTGCCATCAGCGATACAGGGGGCAACGAGCAGTACTTC
CAISDTGGNEQYF
>NA|NA|TRBJ2-7|TRBV6-5
TGTGCCAGCAGTTCCCGGGGGAACTACGAGCAGTACTTC
CASSSRGNYEQYF
>NA|NA|TRBJ2-2|TRBV9
TGTGCCAGCAGCGTAAGGGGGGATCAGAACACCGGGGAGCTGTTTTTT
CASSVRGDQNTGELFF
>TRBD2|NA|TRBJ2-7|TRBV9
TGTGCCAGCAGCGTGGGTCCTAGCGGGGGCCAAACCCACTACGAGCAGTACTTC
CASSVGPSGGQTHYEQYF
>TRBD2|NA|TRBJ2-1|TRBV9
TGTGCCAGCAGCGTAGGAGCGGGAAGGTCCTACAATGAGCAGTTCTTC
CASSVGAGRSYNEQFF
>TRBD2|NA|TRBJ2-1|TRBV20-1
TGCAGTGCTAACTCACGCGGGAGGGCCTCCTACAATGAGCAGTTCTTC
CSANSRGRASYNEQFF
>NA|NA|TRBJ2-2|TRBV20-1
TGCAGTGCTATAGGTGGAAACACCGGGGAGCTGTTTTTT
CSAIGGNTGELFF
>TRBD1|NA|TRBJ2-7|TRBV30
TGTGCCTGGAGGACCCGGGACAGAATCTACGAGCAGTACTTC
CAWRTRDRIYEQYF
>NA|NA|TRBJ2-2|TRBV30
TGTGCCCGAAACCTCAGGGGCAATAGGACCGGGGAGCTGTTTTTT
CARNLRGNRTGELFF
>NA|NA|TRBJ2-7|TRBV12-3/TRBV12-4
TGTGCCAGCAGTCTCCAAGGCGGGTTCTACGAGCAGTACTTC
CASSLQGGFYEQYF
>TRBD1|NA|TRBJ1-4|TRBV5-6
TGTGCCAGCAGCTTTGGACAGGGTAATGAAAAACTGTTTTTT
CASSFGQGNEKLFF
>TRBD2|NA|TRBJ2-5|TRBV5-1
TGCGCCAGCAGCTGGGGGACTAGCGGGGCCCAAGAGACCCAGTACTTC
CASSWGTSGAQETQYF
>NA|NA|TRBJ2-7|TRBV11-1
TGTGCCAGCAGCTTCGGCAGGGCCTACGAGCAGTACTTC
CASSFGRAYEQYF
>TRBD1|NA|TRBJ2-7|TRBV28
TGTGCTACCAGAACAGGGGCCTACGAGCAGTACTTC
CATRTGAYEQYF
>NA|NA|TRBJ2-3|TRBV20-1
TGCAGTGCTACTCAAGACAGGCTTCGGACAGATACGCAGTATTTT
CSATQDRLRTDTQYF
>NA|NA|TRBJ2-3|TRBV12-3/TRBV12-4
TGTGCCAGCAGAGGGATTTCGGGGACGCAGTATTTT
CASRGISGTQYF
>TRBD2|NA|TRBJ2-1|TRBV5-1
TGCGCCAGCGCTAGCGGGGGTTACAATGAGCAGTTCTTC
CASASGGYNEQFF
>NA|NA|TRBJ1-5|TRBV30
TGTGCCTGGAGTGGATCTCCGGTCGGGCCCCAGCATTTT
CAWSGSPVGPQHF
>NA|NA|TRBJ2-1|TRBV12-3/TRBV12-4
TGTGCCGTTCCTGGCGCGGTGTACAATGAGCAGTTCTTC
CAVPGAVYNEQFF
>TRBD2|NA|TRBJ2-1|TRBV20-1
TGCAGTGCCCCTCCGACTAGCGGGAACAATGAGCAGTTCTTC
CSAPPTSGNNEQFF
>NA|once|TRBJ2-1|TRBV4-3
TGCGCCAGCAGCCAAGAGGGGAGAAATGAGCAGTTCTTC
CASSQEGRNEQFF
>NA|NA|TRBJ1-2|TRBV2
TGTGCCAGCAGGGAAAAGGATCGGGGCTACACCTTC
CASREKDRGYTF
>TRBD1|NA|TRBJ2-1|TRBV30
TGTGCCTGGAGTGCCCCATGGGACAGGGGGTCCTACAATGAGCAGTTCTTC
CAWSAPWDRGSYNEQFF
>NA|NA|TRBJ2-4|TRBV20-1
TGCAGTGCTACCAGGGAAGGGTACATTCAGTACTTC
CSATREGYIQYF
>TRBD1|NA|TRBJ2-4|TRBV3-1
TGTGCCAGCAGCCAAACTGACAGGGGCGGTGGCATTCAGTACTTC
CASSQTDRGGGIQYF
>NA|NA|TRBJ2-2|TRBV11-2
TGTGCCAGCAGCCTGGACAGAACCGGGGAGCTGTTTTTT
CASSLDRTGELFF